Here is one T cell receptor beta chain with its context. These data are taken from a study of T cell clones after liver transplantation. CDR1 is SGHVS, CDR2 FNYEAQ, per germline. The CDR3 extends over 17 amino acids. V trimming: 1 base; J trimming: 5 bases; junction bases outside the gene matches: 9. Some clones are missing from TCRdb's copy, which holds only in-frame ones; the method was immunoSEQ multiplex PCR. The sample lists tens of thousands of clones, around 78% occurring once. The input for sequencing was CD4+ T cells from blood, taken at the 22-month timepoint. The receptor was derived from a human patient who received a liver transplant. Some T cells here may be from the graft donor. The chain is built from TRBV7-6 and TRBJ1-1, with 11 bases fitting TRBD1. The CDR3 protein is CASSLGRTGGAYTEAFF. The CDR3 bases are TGTGCCAGCAGCTTAGGACGGACAGGGGGCGCGTATACTGAAGCTTTCTTT. Looking up the rest from reference TRBV7-6 and TRBJ1-1 gives the full variable domain: GAGVSQSPRYKVTKRGQDVALRCDPISGHVSLYWYRQALGQGPEFLTYFNYEAQQDKSGLPNDRFSAERPEGSISTLTIQRTEQRDSAMYRCASSLGRTGGAYTEAFFGQGTRLTVV.